Listed below are T cell receptor beta chains from one sample, sequenced in a study of blood T cell repertoires in COVID-19. Clones were read by immunoSEQ multiplex PCR, and TCRdb kept only the in-frame ones, dropping some. The sample shows some 260,000 clones, around 90% of them seen only once. The sample was peripheral blood. Receptors were obtained from a woman aged 70 to 79 with COVID-19, enrolled during active disease. Both conserved end residues are part of each CDR3. A D gene is named only where the DNA matches it firmly. Not every row has a clone size; where given, it reads once, few, many or a size class.

>19|.|TRBD2|TRBJ2-5|TRBV7-7
CASSPHPLGPAGVGETQYF
TGTGCTAGCAGCCCTCACCCTCTTGGGCCAGCGGGAGTTGGGGAGACCCAGTACTTC
>14|.|TRBD1|TRBJ1-6|TRBV3-1/TRBV3-2
CASSPGTGASPLHF
TGTGCCAGCAGCCCCGGGACAGGGGCGTCACCCCTCCACTTT
>15|once|.|TRBJ1-4|TRBV7-9
CASSLDGAGNEKLFF
TGTGCCAGCAGCTTAGATGGGGCAGGGAATGAAAAACTGTTTTTT
>15|.|TRBD1|TRBJ1-1|TRBV4-2
CASSPDYRGRYWAFF
TGTGCCAGCAGCCCAGACTACAGGGGTCGGTATTGGGCTTTCTTT
>14|.|TRBD1|TRBJ2-2|TRBV7-3
CASQRTGNTGELFF
TGTGCCAGCCAGAGGACAGGGAACACCGGGGAGCTGTTTTTT
>13|.|.|TRBJ2-7|TRBV27
CASHPQGPSEQYF
TGTGCCAGCCATCCCCAGGGTCCTTCCGAGCAGTACTTC
>13|.|TRBD1|TRBJ2-5|TRBV27
CASRRTGSETQYF
TGTGCCAGCAGACGGACAGGGTCAGAGACCCAGTACTTC
>15|once|TRBD2|TRBJ2-5|TRBV30
CAWSGWLADQETQYF
TGTGCCTGGAGTGGATGGCTAGCGGACCAAGAGACCCAGTACTTC
>11|.|.|TRBJ2-7|TRBV30
CAQSGTYEQYF
TGTGCCCAATCTGGCACCTACGAGCAGTACTTC
>13|.|.|TRBJ1-5|TRBV28
CASSFGQNQPQHF
TGTGCCAGCAGTTTTGGGCAAAATCAGCCCCAGCATTTT
>14|.|.|TRBJ1-5|TRBV28
CASRGMNSNQPQHF
TGTGCCTCCCGAGGGATGAATAGCAATCAGCCCCAGCATTTT
>15|.|TRBD1|TRBJ1-1|TRBV27
CASRSDRVRNTEAFF
TGTGCCAGCAGGTCCGACAGGGTTAGAAACACTGAAGCTTTCTTT
>15|.|TRBD1|TRBJ1-5|TRBV19
CASREQGAGNQPQHF
TGTGCCAGTAGGGAACAGGGGGCTGGTAATCAGCCCCAGCATTTT
>14|once|TRBD2|TRBJ2-1|TRBV5-1
CASSLAAGGSEQFF
TGCGCCAGCAGCTTGGCAGCGGGAGGGAGTGAGCAGTTCTTC
>14|.|TRBD1|TRBJ1-4|TRBV9
CASSETGFNEKLFF
TGTGCCAGCAGCGAGACAGGGTTTAATGAAAAACTGTTTTTT
>14|.|TRBD1|TRBJ1-6|TRBV11-2
CASRRTGGNSPLHF
TGTGCCAGCAGGCGGACAGGGGGAAATTCACCCCTCCACTTT
>14|.|TRBD2|TRBJ2-1|TRBV6-5
CASTPSGSDNEQFF
TGTGCCAGCACCCCTAGCGGGAGTGACAATGAGCAGTTCTTC
>13|.|TRBD2|TRBJ2-7|TRBV29-1
CSVVGTSGNEQYF
TGCAGCGTTGTTGGGACTAGCGGGAACGAGCAGTACTTC
>15|.|TRBD2|TRBJ2-7|TRBV18
CASSASGTTSYEQYF
TGTGCCAGCTCAGCTAGCGGAACTACAAGCTACGAGCAGTACTTC
>15|.|TRBD2|TRBJ2-5|TRBV11-2
CASSSGLAGVETQYF
TGTGCCAGCAGCTCTGGACTAGCGGGAGTAGAGACCCAGTACTTC
>12|.|.|TRBJ2-7|TRBV6-5
CASRRDLLEQYF
TGTGCCAGCAGGCGGGACCTTCTAGAGCAGTACTTC